This TCR beta chain was documented in a study of tumor-infiltrating lymphocytes in primary liver carcinoma. General study points: Tumor region pairs outstripped tumor-adjacent and tumor-blood pairs in overlap. Tumor top-250-clone fraction significantly exceeded that of blood (p = 0.039).

The investigators made TCR beta cDNA from about 510 ng total RNA, using a constant-region primer. Researchers made the TCR beta libraries by running three nested multiplex PCR rounds with slightly modified ARM-PCR. One entry per CDR3 protein, called by TCRdb with MiXCR from the multiplex PCR reads. The sample shows fewer than 110,000 distinct CDR3 sequences, approximately 70% of them seen only once. Extraction of RNA together with DNA used roughly 20-33 mg of unsorted bulk tissue. Every one of the tumor samples had a viable tumor cell content above 85%. As concerns this clonotype: The antigen is unknown.

The sequence derives from an older woman with primary liver carcinoma and hepatitis B virus infection. What was sequenced was liver tumor tissue from sampling region 2. The subset is: tumor region T2, inferior pole.

CDR3: CASSPSGYVVGYTF. DNA for the CDR3: TGTGCCAGCAGTCCCTCAGGGTATGTGGTCGGCTACACCTTC. The J gene is TRBJ1-2, the V gene TRBV28; D is perhaps TRBD1 (5 bases). Germline V gene data show CDR1 as MDHEN and CDR2 as SYDVKM. CDR3 length: 14 amino acids. The V end lost 5 bases, the J end lost 8 bases, and 18 bases lay between the germline ends.